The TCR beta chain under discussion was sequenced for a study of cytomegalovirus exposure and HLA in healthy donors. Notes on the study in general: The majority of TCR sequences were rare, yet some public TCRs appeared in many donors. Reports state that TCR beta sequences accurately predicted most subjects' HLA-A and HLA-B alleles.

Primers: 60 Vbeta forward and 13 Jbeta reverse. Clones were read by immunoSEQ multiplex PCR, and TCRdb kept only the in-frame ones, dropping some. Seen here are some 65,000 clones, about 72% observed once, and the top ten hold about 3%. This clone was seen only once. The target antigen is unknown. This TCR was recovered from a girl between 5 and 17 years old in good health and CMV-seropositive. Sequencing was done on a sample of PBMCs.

The DNA of the CDR3 is TGTGCCAGCAGCATGCGGACAGGGCGGGGAGAGACCCAGTACTTC. Translation: CASSMRTGRGETQYF. J is TRBJ2-5 and V is TRBV11-2, with 8 bases matching TRBD1. Looked up from germline, CDR1 is SGHAT and CDR2 is FQNNGV. The CDR3 is 15 amino acids. V dropped 5 bases and J dropped 4; count of bases not matched to a gene: 9.